This is a list of T cell receptor beta chains from one sample in a study of cytomegalovirus exposure and HLA in healthy donors. TCRdb's copy holds only in-frame clones and misses some; the assay was immunoSEQ multiplex PCR. The sample lists around 62,000 clones, approximately 71% seen once, with approximately 7.8% in the top ten. Sequencing was done on a sample of PBMCs. These receptors originate from a man aged 55 to 69 in good health and CMV-seropositive. The CDR3 runs from the conserved cysteine through the conserved F or W. Each record gives: clone size, D gene, V gene, CDR3 length, J gene, CDR3 protein, CDR3 DNA. The D gene is left open where the match is weak. Clone size appears in some rows only: once, few, many, or a class for an expanded clone.

abundance: NA; d_gene: NA; v_gene: TRBV7-2; len: 15; j_gene: TRBJ1-2; CDR3aa: CASSLVGGVQGGYTF; CDR3nt: TGTGCCAGCAGCTTAGTAGGAGGGGTTCAGGGAGGCTACACCTTC
abundance: NA; d_gene: NA; v_gene: TRBV27; len: 15; j_gene: TRBJ2-2; CDR3aa: CASSPSRGYTGELFF; CDR3nt: TGTGCCAGCAGTCCCAGCAGGGGATACACCGGGGAGCTGTTTTTT
abundance: NA; d_gene: TRBD1; v_gene: TRBV11-3; len: 17; j_gene: TRBJ1-6; CDR3aa: CASSSRSGTGNNSPLHF; CDR3nt: TGTGCCAGCAGCTCCCGCTCCGGGACAGGGAATAATTCACCCCTCCACTTT
abundance: NA; d_gene: TRBD2; v_gene: TRBV4-1; len: 19; j_gene: TRBJ2-1; CDR3aa: CASSQDKARQLAGVNEQFF; CDR3nt: TGCGCCAGCAGCCAAGATAAGGCCCGCCAACTAGCGGGAGTCAATGAGCAGTTCTTC
abundance: NA; d_gene: TRBD2; v_gene: TRBV5-1; len: 17; j_gene: TRBJ2-1; CDR3aa: CASSSSGTSGRLNEQFF; CDR3nt: TGCGCCAGCAGCTCGTCCGGGACTAGCGGGAGGCTGAATGAGCAGTTCTTC
abundance: NA; d_gene: TRBD1; v_gene: TRBV5-1; len: 15; j_gene: TRBJ2-1; CDR3aa: CASSFQGANGDEQFF; CDR3nt: TGCGCCAGCAGCTTTCAGGGGGCTAATGGGGATGAGCAGTTCTTC
abundance: NA; d_gene: NA; v_gene: TRBV6-5; len: 13; j_gene: TRBJ2-5; CDR3aa: CASKNRLVETQYF; CDR3nt: TGTGCCAGCAAAAATCGGTTGGTGGAGACCCAGTACTTC
abundance: once; d_gene: TRBD1; v_gene: TRBV5-1; len: 15; j_gene: TRBJ1-1; CDR3aa: CASMGTGDMNTEAFF; CDR3nt: TGCGCCAGCATGGGGACAGGAGACATGAACACTGAAGCTTTCTTT
abundance: NA; d_gene: TRBD2; v_gene: TRBV18; len: 17; j_gene: TRBJ2-2; CDR3aa: CASSPRQGSGSAGELFF; CDR3nt: TGTGCCAGCTCACCGCGTCAGGGTAGCGGGTCGGCCGGGGAGCTGTTTTTT
abundance: once; d_gene: NA; v_gene: TRBV5-4; len: 15; j_gene: TRBJ1-2; CDR3aa: CASSLLGSLNYGYTF; CDR3nt: TGTGCCAGCAGTTTGCTGGGCAGCCTAAACTATGGCTACACCTTC
abundance: NA; d_gene: TRBD2; v_gene: TRBV6-5; len: 16; j_gene: TRBJ2-2; CDR3aa: CASSYSGSGLAGELFF; CDR3nt: TGTGCCAGCAGTTACAGCGGGAGCGGTTTAGCCGGGGAGCTGTTTTTT
abundance: NA; d_gene: NA; v_gene: TRBV2; len: 15; j_gene: TRBJ2-5; CDR3aa: CASSDYGVSGETQYF; CDR3nt: TGTGCCAGCAGTGACTACGGGGTGTCAGGAGAGACCCAGTACTTC
abundance: NA; d_gene: NA; v_gene: TRBV5-4; len: 15; j_gene: TRBJ2-1; CDR3aa: CASSLVVSSYNEQFF; CDR3nt: TGTGCCAGCAGCTTGGTGGTCAGCTCCTACAATGAGCAGTTCTTC
abundance: NA; d_gene: NA; v_gene: TRBV5-1; len: 15; j_gene: TRBJ1-1; CDR3aa: CASSLSSWQAIEAFF; CDR3nt: TGCGCCAGCAGCTTGTCTTCATGGCAGGCCATTGAAGCTTTCTTT
abundance: NA; d_gene: NA; v_gene: TRBV4-2; len: 15; j_gene: TRBJ2-2; CDR3aa: CASSQDRPGDGELFF; CDR3nt: TGTGCCAGCAGCCAAGATCGCCCCGGGGACGGGGAGCTGTTTTTT
abundance: few; d_gene: NA; v_gene: TRBV5-4; len: 14; j_gene: TRBJ2-2; CDR3aa: CASSSLFNTGELFF; CDR3nt: TGTGCCAGCAGCTCTCTATTTAACACCGGGGAGCTGTTTTTT
abundance: once; d_gene: TRBD1; v_gene: TRBV2; len: 13; j_gene: TRBJ1-1; CDR3aa: CARGQGAGTEAFF; CDR3nt: TGTGCCAGGGGACAGGGGGCAGGAACTGAAGCTTTCTTT
abundance: NA; d_gene: NA; v_gene: TRBV5-5; len: 15; j_gene: TRBJ1-4; CDR3aa: CASSSSGLTNEKLFF; CDR3nt: TGTGCCAGCAGTTCCTCAGGGCTCACTAATGAAAAACTGTTTTTT
abundance: NA; d_gene: NA; v_gene: TRBV25-1; len: 15; j_gene: TRBJ1-1; CDR3aa: CASSEAGPLNTEAFF; CDR3nt: TGTGCCAGCAGTGAAGCGGGGCCATTGAACACTGAAGCTTTCTTT
abundance: NA; d_gene: TRBD1; v_gene: TRBV4-1; len: 18; j_gene: TRBJ1-4; CDR3aa: CASSHWTGVQGTNEKLFF; CDR3nt: TGCGCCAGCAGCCATTGGACAGGTGTACAGGGAACTAATGAAAAACTGTTTTTT
abundance: NA; d_gene: NA; v_gene: TRBV7-9; len: 14; j_gene: TRBJ1-2; CDR3aa: CASSSAGTPSGYTF; CDR3nt: TGTGCCAGCAGCTCTGCCGGGACACCGTCCGGCTACACCTTC
abundance: few; d_gene: NA; v_gene: TRBV7-8; len: 14; j_gene: TRBJ1-1; CDR3aa: CASSSTELLMEAFF; CDR3nt: TGTGCCAGCAGCTCTACGGAGCTACTCATGGAAGCTTTCTTT
abundance: few; d_gene: TRBD2; v_gene: TRBV7-8; len: 15; j_gene: TRBJ2-7; CDR3aa: CASTKSGRGSYEQYF; CDR3nt: TGTGCCAGCACCAAGAGCGGGAGAGGGTCCTACGAGCAGTACTTC
abundance: few; d_gene: TRBD2; v_gene: TRBV19; len: 15; j_gene: TRBJ2-7; CDR3aa: CASSIALAGIYEQYF; CDR3nt: TGTGCCAGTAGTATAGCACTAGCGGGGATTTACGAGCAGTACTTC
abundance: NA; d_gene: NA; v_gene: TRBV7-6; len: 13; j_gene: TRBJ2-1; CDR3aa: CASSLVIANEQFF; CDR3nt: TGTGCCAGCAGCTTAGTAATAGCCAATGAGCAGTTCTTC
abundance: NA; d_gene: NA; v_gene: TRBV27; len: 13; j_gene: TRBJ1-2; CDR3aa: CASSLSGAYGYTF; CDR3nt: TGTGCCAGCAGTTTATCGGGGGCCTATGGCTACACCTTC
abundance: NA; d_gene: TRBD2; v_gene: TRBV5-1; len: 15; j_gene: TRBJ2-1; CDR3aa: CASSLVTSPNNEQFF; CDR3nt: TGCGCCAGCAGCTTGGTGACTAGCCCTAACAATGAGCAGTTCTTC
abundance: once; d_gene: TRBD2; v_gene: TRBV5-1; len: 17; j_gene: TRBJ2-2; CDR3aa: CASRPGLAGVKTGELFF; CDR3nt: TGCGCCAGCAGACCGGGACTAGCGGGAGTAAAAACCGGGGAGCTGTTTTTT
abundance: NA; d_gene: NA; v_gene: TRBV5-1; len: 13; j_gene: TRBJ2-7; CDR3aa: CASSSLAPYEQYF; CDR3nt: TGCGCCAGCAGCTCGTTGGCCCCCTACGAGCAGTACTTC
abundance: NA; d_gene: TRBD1; v_gene: TRBV19; len: 16; j_gene: TRBJ1-5; CDR3aa: CASARTGGKGNQPQHF; CDR3nt: TGTGCCAGTGCACGGACAGGGGGTAAGGGCAATCAGCCCCAGCATTTT
abundance: NA; d_gene: TRBD1; v_gene: TRBV9; len: 15; j_gene: TRBJ2-7; CDR3aa: CASSVSGQGKYEQYF; CDR3nt: TGTGCCAGCAGCGTATCGGGACAGGGGAAGTACGAGCAGTACTTC
abundance: few; d_gene: TRBD1; v_gene: TRBV27; len: 14; j_gene: TRBJ2-7; CDR3aa: CASSLTGTGIEQYF; CDR3nt: TGTGCCAGCAGTCTCACCGGGACAGGGATCGAGCAGTACTTC
abundance: few; d_gene: NA; v_gene: TRBV5-6; len: 13; j_gene: TRBJ2-5; CDR3aa: CASSLLDQETQYF; CDR3nt: TGTGCCAGCAGCTTGCTAGACCAAGAGACCCAGTACTTC
abundance: NA; d_gene: NA; v_gene: TRBV6-1; len: 15; j_gene: TRBJ1-5; CDR3aa: CASSEGQGPYQPQHF; CDR3nt: TGTGCCAGCAGTGAAGGGCAGGGTCCCTATCAGCCCCAGCATTTT
abundance: NA; d_gene: NA; v_gene: TRBV6-4; len: 13; j_gene: TRBJ2-1; CDR3aa: CASSPEGGLTQFF; CDR3nt: TGTGCCAGCAGCCCCGAAGGCGGCCTGACTCAGTTCTTC
abundance: NA; d_gene: NA; v_gene: TRBV5-8; len: 16; j_gene: TRBJ2-5; CDR3aa: CASRRSQGPPRETQYF; CDR3nt: TGTGCCAGCAGACGATCACAGGGACCCCCAAGGGAGACCCAGTACTTC
abundance: NA; d_gene: NA; v_gene: TRBV21-1; len: 15; j_gene: TRBJ1-1; CDR3aa: CASSLTRGRITEAFF; CDR3nt: TGTGCCAGCAGCTTGACAAGGGGGCGCATCACTGAAGCTTTCTTT
abundance: NA; d_gene: TRBD2; v_gene: TRBV11-2; len: 17; j_gene: TRBJ2-5; CDR3aa: CASSLVPGLAGEETQYF; CDR3nt: TGTGCCAGCAGCTTAGTTCCGGGACTAGCGGGGGAAGAGACCCAGTACTTC
abundance: NA; d_gene: NA; v_gene: TRBV6-1; len: 13; j_gene: TRBJ2-7; CDR3aa: CASVPDSLYEQYF; CDR3nt: TGTGCCAGCGTCCCGGACAGCCTCTACGAGCAGTACTTC
abundance: NA; d_gene: TRBD2; v_gene: TRBV5-1; len: 16; j_gene: TRBJ2-1; CDR3aa: CASSPWTSGRPDEQFF; CDR3nt: TGCGCCAGCAGCCCTTGGACTAGCGGGAGGCCAGATGAGCAGTTCTTC
abundance: NA; d_gene: NA; v_gene: TRBV6-1; len: 17; j_gene: TRBJ1-6; CDR3aa: CASSERERRSYNSPLHF; CDR3nt: TGTGCCAGCAGTGAAAGGGAGCGGCGCTCCTATAATTCACCCCTCCACTTT
abundance: many; d_gene: NA; v_gene: TRBV11-2; len: 11; j_gene: TRBJ2-7; CDR3aa: CASSLANEQYF; CDR3nt: TGTGCCAGCAGCTTGGCCAACGAGCAGTACTTC
abundance: NA; d_gene: TRBD2; v_gene: TRBV11-1; len: 15; j_gene: TRBJ2-3; CDR3aa: CASSLGTSGTDTQYF; CDR3nt: TGTGCCAGCAGCTTAGGTACTAGCGGGACAGATACGCAGTATTTT
abundance: once; d_gene: NA; v_gene: TRBV11-2; len: 16; j_gene: TRBJ1-1; CDR3aa: CASSLGTGLGNTEAFF; CDR3nt: TGTGCCAGCAGCTTAGGAACAGGGTTGGGAAACACTGAAGCTTTCTTT
abundance: NA; d_gene: TRBD1; v_gene: TRBV2; len: 13; j_gene: TRBJ1-6; CDR3aa: CATGQDYNSPLHF; CDR3nt: TGTGCCACCGGACAGGACTATAATTCACCCCTCCACTTT
abundance: NA; d_gene: NA; v_gene: TRBV4-2; len: 16; j_gene: TRBJ1-5; CDR3aa: CASSQSEQHINQPQHF; CDR3nt: TGTGCCAGCAGCCAATCAGAACAGCACATCAATCAGCCCCAGCATTTT
abundance: NA; d_gene: NA; v_gene: TRBV4-1; len: 16; j_gene: TRBJ2-2; CDR3aa: CANSPDSLFNTGELFF; CDR3nt: TGCGCCAACAGCCCCGACAGCCTCTTTAACACCGGGGAGCTGTTTTTT
abundance: once; d_gene: NA; v_gene: TRBV5-6; len: 15; j_gene: TRBJ1-2; CDR3aa: CASSLGPGVYYGYTF; CDR3nt: TGTGCCAGCAGCTTGGGACCGGGAGTATACTATGGCTACACCTTC
abundance: NA; d_gene: TRBD1; v_gene: TRBV18; len: 15; j_gene: TRBJ1-6; CDR3aa: CASAPGQGMNSPLHF; CDR3nt: TGTGCCAGCGCCCCGGGACAGGGGATGAATTCACCCCTCCACTTT
abundance: NA; d_gene: NA; v_gene: TRBV29-1; len: 11; j_gene: TRBJ1-1; CDR3aa: CSVGMNTEAFF; CDR3nt: TGCAGCGTTGGTATGAACACTGAAGCTTTCTTT
abundance: NA; d_gene: NA; v_gene: TRBV7-9; len: 14; j_gene: TRBJ1-5; CDR3aa: CASSLIGVHQPQHF; CDR3nt: TGTGCCAGCAGCTTAATAGGAGTCCATCAGCCCCAGCATTTT
abundance: NA; d_gene: NA; v_gene: TRBV7-9; len: 17; j_gene: TRBJ1-1; CDR3aa: CASSLARGIVRNTEAFF; CDR3nt: TGTGCCAGCAGCTTAGCAAGGGGAATCGTCCGCAACACTGAAGCTTTCTTT
abundance: NA; d_gene: NA; v_gene: TRBV27; len: 14; j_gene: TRBJ1-1; CDR3aa: CASSLGRGNTEAFF; CDR3nt: TGTGCCAGCAGTTTAGGCAGGGGAAACACTGAAGCTTTCTTT
abundance: NA; d_gene: TRBD1; v_gene: TRBV27; len: 13; j_gene: TRBJ2-7; CDR3aa: CASSWTGAYEQYF; CDR3nt: TGTGCCAGCAGTTGGACAGGGGCCTACGAGCAGTACTTC
abundance: once; d_gene: NA; v_gene: TRBV5-1; len: 16; j_gene: TRBJ1-4; CDR3aa: CASSSGGQRANEKLFF; CDR3nt: TGCGCCAGCAGCTCCGGAGGGCAGAGGGCTAATGAAAAACTGTTTTTT
abundance: NA; d_gene: NA; v_gene: TRBV4-2; len: 18; j_gene: TRBJ2-5; CDR3aa: CASSQDLRAGPLQETQYF; CDR3nt: TGTGCCAGCAGCCAAGATCTTAGGGCGGGGCCACTCCAAGAGACCCAGTACTTC
abundance: NA; d_gene: TRBD1; v_gene: TRBV4-1; len: 14; j_gene: TRBJ1-2; CDR3aa: CASSPRTGLYGYTF; CDR3nt: TGCGCCAGCAGCCCAAGGACAGGATTATATGGCTACACCTTC
abundance: NA; d_gene: TRBD1; v_gene: TRBV10-1; len: 16; j_gene: TRBJ2-1; CDR3aa: CASSTNRGDFLNEQFF; CDR3nt: TGCGCCAGCAGCACGAACAGGGGGGATTTTCTCAATGAGCAGTTCTTC
abundance: NA; d_gene: NA; v_gene: TRBV6-5; len: 13; j_gene: TRBJ1-5; CDR3aa: CASNPNTGNRQAF; CDR3nt: TGTGCCAGCAATCCCAATACGGGGAATCGTCAAGCATTT
abundance: NA; d_gene: NA; v_gene: TRBV6-5; len: 14; j_gene: TRBJ2-3; CDR3aa: CASSDTGGTDTQYF; CDR3nt: TGTGCCAGCAGTGACACGGGGGGCACAGATACGCAGTATTTT